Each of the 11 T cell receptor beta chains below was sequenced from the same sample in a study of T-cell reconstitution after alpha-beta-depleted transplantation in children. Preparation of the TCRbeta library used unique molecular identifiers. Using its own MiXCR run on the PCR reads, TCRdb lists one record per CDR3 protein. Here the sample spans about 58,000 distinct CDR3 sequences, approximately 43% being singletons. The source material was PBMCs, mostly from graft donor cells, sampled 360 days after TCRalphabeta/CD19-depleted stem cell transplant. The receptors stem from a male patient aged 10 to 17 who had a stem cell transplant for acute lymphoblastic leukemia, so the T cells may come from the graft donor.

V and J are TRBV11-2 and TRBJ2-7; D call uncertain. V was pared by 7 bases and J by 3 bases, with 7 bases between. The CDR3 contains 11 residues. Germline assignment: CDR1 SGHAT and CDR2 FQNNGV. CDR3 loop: CASTPLYEQYF. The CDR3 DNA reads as TGTGCCAGCACCCCCCTCTACGAGCAGTACTTC.

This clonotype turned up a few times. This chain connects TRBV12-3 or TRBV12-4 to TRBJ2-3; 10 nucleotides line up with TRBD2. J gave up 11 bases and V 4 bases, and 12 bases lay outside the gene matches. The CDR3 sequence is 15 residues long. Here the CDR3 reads CASSYSSGGARRQYF. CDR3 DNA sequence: TGTGCCAGCAGTTACTCTAGCGGGGGAGCCAGGAGGCAGTATTTT.

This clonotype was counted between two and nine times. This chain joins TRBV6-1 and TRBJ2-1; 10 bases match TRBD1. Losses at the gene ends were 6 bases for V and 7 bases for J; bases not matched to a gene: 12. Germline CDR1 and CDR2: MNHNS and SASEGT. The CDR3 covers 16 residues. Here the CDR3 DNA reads TGTGCCAGCAGCACAATCGGGACAGGGGTTCCGAATGAGCAGTTCTTC. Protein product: CASSTIGTGVPNEQFF.

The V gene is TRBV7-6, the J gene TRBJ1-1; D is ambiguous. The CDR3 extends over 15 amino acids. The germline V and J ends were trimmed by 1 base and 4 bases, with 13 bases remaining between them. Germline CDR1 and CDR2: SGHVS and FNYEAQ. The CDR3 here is CASSLEVRLSTEAFF. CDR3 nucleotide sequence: TGTGCCAGCAGCTTAGAGGTCCGATTGTCCACTGAAGCTTTCTTT.

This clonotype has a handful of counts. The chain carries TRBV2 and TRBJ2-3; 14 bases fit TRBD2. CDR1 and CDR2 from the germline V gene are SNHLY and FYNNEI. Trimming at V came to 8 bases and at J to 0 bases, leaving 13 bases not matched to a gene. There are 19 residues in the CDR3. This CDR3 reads CASVGPGLAGETSTDTQYF. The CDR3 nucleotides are TGTGCCAGCGTCGGCCCGGGACTAGCGGGAGAGACTAGCACAGATACGCAGTATTTT.

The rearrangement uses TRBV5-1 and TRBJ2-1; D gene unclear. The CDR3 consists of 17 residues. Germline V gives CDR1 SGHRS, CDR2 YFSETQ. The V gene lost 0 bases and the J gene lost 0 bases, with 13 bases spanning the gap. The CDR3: CASSLDAGLTSYNEQFF. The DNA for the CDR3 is TGCGCCAGCAGCTTGGACGCTGGCCTGACCTCCTACAATGAGCAGTTCTTC. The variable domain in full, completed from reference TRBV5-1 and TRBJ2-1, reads KAGVTQTPRYLIKTRGQQVTLSCSPISGHRSVSWYQQTPGQGLQFLFEYFSETQRNKGNFPGRFSGRQFSNSRSEMNVSTLELGDSALYLCASSLDAGLTSYNEQFFGPGTRLTVL.

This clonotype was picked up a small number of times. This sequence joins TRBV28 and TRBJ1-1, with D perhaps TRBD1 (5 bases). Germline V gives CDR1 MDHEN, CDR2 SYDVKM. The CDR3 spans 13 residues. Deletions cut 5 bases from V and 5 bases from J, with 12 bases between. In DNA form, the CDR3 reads TGTGCCAGCAGTCCAGGGTTGGAAACTGAAGCTTTCTTT. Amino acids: CASSPGLETEAFF.

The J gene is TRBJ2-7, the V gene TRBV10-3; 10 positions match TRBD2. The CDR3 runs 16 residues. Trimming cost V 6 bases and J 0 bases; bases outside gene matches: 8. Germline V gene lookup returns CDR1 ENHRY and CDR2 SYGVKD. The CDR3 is CAISLNPSGSSYEQYF. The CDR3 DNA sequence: TGTGCCATCAGCCTGAACCCTAGCGGGAGCTCCTACGAGCAGTACTTC.

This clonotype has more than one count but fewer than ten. CDR3 amino acids: CATTLRAGGELFF. CDR3 bases: TGTGCCACCACCTTGCGGGCCGGTGGGGAGCTGTTTTTT. The rearrangement uses TRBV24-1 and TRBJ2-2; tentative D call: TRBD2 (5 bases). Trimming took 8 bases from V and 8 from J, leaving 14 bases between them. CDR3 length: 13 residues. CDR1 and CDR2 (germline): KGHDR, SFDVKD.

The CDR3 here is CSAIVPLTETQYF. The CDR3 nucleotides are TGCAGTGCTATAGTGCCCCTTACAGAGACCCAGTACTTC. The rearrangement uses TRBV20-1 and TRBJ2-5, with D uncertain. CDR1 DFQATT and CDR2 SNEGSKA come from the germline V gene (reference sequence). Between the trimmed V and J ends, which lost 4 bases and 4 bases, there was a span of 13 bases. The CDR3 covers 13 residues.

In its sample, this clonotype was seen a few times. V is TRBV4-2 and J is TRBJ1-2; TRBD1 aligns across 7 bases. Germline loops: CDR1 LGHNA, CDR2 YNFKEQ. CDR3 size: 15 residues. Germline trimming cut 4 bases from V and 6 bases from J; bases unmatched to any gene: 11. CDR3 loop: CASSRETGDPDGYTF. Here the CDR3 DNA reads TGTGCCAGCAGCCGAGAAACAGGGGATCCCGATGGCTACACCTTC.